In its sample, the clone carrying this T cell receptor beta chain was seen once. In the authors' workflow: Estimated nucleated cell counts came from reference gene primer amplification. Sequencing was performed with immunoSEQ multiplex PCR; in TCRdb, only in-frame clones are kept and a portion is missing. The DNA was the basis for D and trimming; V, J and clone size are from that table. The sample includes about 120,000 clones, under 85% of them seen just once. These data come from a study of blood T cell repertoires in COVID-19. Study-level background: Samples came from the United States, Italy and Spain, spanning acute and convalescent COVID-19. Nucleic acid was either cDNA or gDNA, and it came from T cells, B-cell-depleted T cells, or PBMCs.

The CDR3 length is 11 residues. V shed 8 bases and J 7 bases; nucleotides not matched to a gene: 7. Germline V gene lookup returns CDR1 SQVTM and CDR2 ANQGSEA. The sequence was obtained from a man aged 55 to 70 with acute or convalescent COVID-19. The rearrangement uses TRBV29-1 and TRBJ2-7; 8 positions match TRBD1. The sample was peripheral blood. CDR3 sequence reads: CSYSRGLEQYF. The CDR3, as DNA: TGCAGCTATTCCAGGGGGCTGGAGCAGTACTTC.